The clone carrying this T cell receptor (beta chain) was detected ten times or more. Antigen specificity is unknown. These data belong to a study of human T cells and chemical hapten exposure. Study-wide background: Diphenylcyclopropenone, dosed weekly to the scalp, was given to patients throughout the roughly 24-week study.

The study's findings and limits: With regard to DPC sensitization, TCRs above 1 in 1000 frequency did not change.

Germline V gene data show CDR1 as MNHEY and CDR2 as SVGEGT. This CDR3 is built from 14 residues. Trimming removed 3 bases from V and 1 base from J, with 9 bases in between. The time point: pre-sensitization, week 0. As for treatment: therapeutic diphenylcyclopropenone sensitization with weekly scalp DPC. One entry per CDR3 protein results from TCRdb running MiXCR on the RACE reads. Here the sample spans around 300,000 distinct CDR3 sequences, about 5.4% being singletons. The gene calls are TRBV6-2 or TRBV6-3 and TRBJ1-1; a weak D match, TRBD1 (5 bases). Sequences were derived from whole blood, sampled in connection with sensitization to the hapten diphenylcyclopropenone (DPC). This receptor was taken from a woman between 18 and 29 years old with alopecia areata. Some clones in this sample may be carry-over from other donors' samples. DNA for the CDR3: TGTGCCAGCAGTTATAGGGGTTCGAACACTGAAGCTTTCTTT. Translated, it gives CASSYRGSNTEAFF.